This T cell receptor (beta chain) appears in the sequencing data of a study of molecular identifiers for immune sequencing clone quantification. With respect to this clonotype: What it binds is not known. One end of the junction is discordant with germline, which a read error may explain.

Germline assignment: CDR1 MNHEY and CDR2 SMNVEV (reference sequence). The CDR3 covers 14 residues. The study, taken as a whole, reports: Investigators reportedly could detect spiked Jurkat TCR RNA from one cell among around 930,000 naive cells. In CMV-specific effectors, clones above 20 copies held over 99% of molecules; naive, under 1%.

Previously described methods with listed TCR primers produced the bulk TCR libraries. TCRdb reanalysed the PCR reads using MiXCR and keeps one entry per CDR3 protein. The sample records approximately 550,000 distinct CDR3 sequences, around 23% being singletons. The chain joins TRBV27 to TRBJ1-1; no reliable D call. The specimen was naive CD8+ T cells from blood, with Jurkat cell RNA spiked in. The subset is: FACS-sorted CD8+CD4-CCR7+CD45RA+ naive T cells. The sequence came from a human donor in good health. Some libraries in this study had Jurkat cell RNA spiked in. Here the CDR3 reads CASSSRGMNAEAFF. The CDR3 nucleotides read TGTGCCAGCAGTTCTCGAGGCATGAACGCTGAAGCTTTCTTT.